This TCR beta chain derives from a study of blood T cell repertoires in COVID-19 (dated by TCRdb to 2020 to 2021). With respect to the entire study: Samples from collaborators originated in the United States, Italy and Spain and spanned both the acute and convalescent phases of COVID-19. The material from the prospective study consisted of cDNA or gDNA derived from T cells, B-cell-depleted T cells, or PBMCs. Deeply sampled blood TCRbeta repertoires from subjects exposed to, actively infected with, or recovered from COVID-19 were included in the dataset. The repertoires were made available in a free public database intended to serve as a resource for research on the immune response to SARS-CoV-2. The samples were drawn from two sources: the first 160 participants of the ongoing ImmuneRACE study, and over 1,000 subjects contributed by 6 global collaborators. Nearly every sample came with metadata listing a de-identified subject ID, COVID-19 status, age in years and sex. Where available, HLA class I and class II types were obtained from metadata supplied by the sample provider rather than from assay-based typing. The paper's findings and limits, for the study overall: Clinical and demographic metadata were provided uncurated, with the amount varying by source and participant.

The germline V end is reduced by 7 bases and the J end by 0 bases; junction bases left unmatched: 6. Based on the germline V gene, the CDR1 and CDR2 sequences are SGHRS and YFSETQ. Taken from cysteine to phenylalanine, the CDR3 has 15 residues. Here the CDR3 DNA is all that survives: 45 bases in frame from base 1. This clone was observed a single time. Its antigen is still unknown. No much larger clone exists at a distance of one base, and base qualities are not known. TCRbeta CDR3 regions were amplified from genomic DNA by means of the immunoSEQ Assay, a bias-controlled multiplex PCR. Per the authors' processing: Within the assay, amplification of reference gene primers was used to estimate how many nucleated cells each sample contained. To quantify the absolute abundance of each unique TCRbeta CDR3 rearrangement, sequence reads were collapsed and filtered. For each sample, productive Simpson clonality was calculated as the square root of Simpson's diversity index across productive rearrangements. TCRdb took this table from immuneACCESS and kept in-frame rearrangements with V and J called. Such tables lack part of the clones; where checked against another copy, unresolved V genes explain under half of the gap, and the rest is unexplained. That table furnishes V, J and clone size, whereas the DNA furnished D and trimming. The sample has 150,000 to 200,000 clones on record, 89% of them singletons. 1.5% to 2% of the sample rests with the top ten.

Samples from volunteer blood donors who had recovered from COVID-19 were contributed by a second Seattle source. Whole blood was collected in K2EDTA tubes by collaborating institutions according to the institutions' own protocols. For TCRbeta analysis, collaborators shipped samples in one of three forms: frozen whole blood, isolated PBMCs, or DNA extracted from either of those sample types. The clonotype was recovered from a man aged 18 to 30 who had recovered from COVID-19. Sequenced input: peripheral blood. This sequence uses TRBV5-1 and TRBJ2-2; 7 nucleotides in the junction match TRBD1. The CDR3 in this case is CASFSGTANTGELFF. The DNA sequence follows: TGCGCCAGCTTCAGTGGGACAGCGAACACCGGGGAGCTGTTTTTT.